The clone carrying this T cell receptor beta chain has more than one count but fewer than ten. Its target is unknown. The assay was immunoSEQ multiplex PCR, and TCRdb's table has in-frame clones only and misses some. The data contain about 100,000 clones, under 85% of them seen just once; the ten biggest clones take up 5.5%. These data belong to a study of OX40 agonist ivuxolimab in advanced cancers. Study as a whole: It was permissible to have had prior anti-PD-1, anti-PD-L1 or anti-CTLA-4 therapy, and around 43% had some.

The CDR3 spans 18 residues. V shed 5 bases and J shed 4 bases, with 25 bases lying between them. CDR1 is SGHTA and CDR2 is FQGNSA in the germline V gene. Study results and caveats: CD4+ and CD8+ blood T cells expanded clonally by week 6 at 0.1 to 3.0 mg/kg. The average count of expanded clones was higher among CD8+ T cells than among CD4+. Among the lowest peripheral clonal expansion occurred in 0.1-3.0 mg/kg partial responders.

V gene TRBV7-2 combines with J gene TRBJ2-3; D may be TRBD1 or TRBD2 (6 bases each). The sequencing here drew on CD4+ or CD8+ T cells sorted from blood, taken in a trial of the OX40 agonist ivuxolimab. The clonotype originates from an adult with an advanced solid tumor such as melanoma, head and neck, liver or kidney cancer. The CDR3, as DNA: TGTGCCAGCAGCCCAATAGGGGGGTCGGTTAGCGGAGCAGATACGCAGTATTTT. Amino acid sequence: CASSPIGGSVSGADTQYF.